This TCR beta chain comes out of a study of T cells after yellow fever vaccination. Study outcomes and limitations: Clones from primary vaccination mostly reappeared after the booster (96% CD4, about 85% CD8).

After removal of 0 bases from V and 15 bases from J, the junction contained 10 bases not matched to a gene. Germline-derived CDR1 and CDR2 are LGHDT and YNNKEL (reference sequence). This CDR3 has 15 residues. TCRdb fed the 5' RACE reads into MiXCR, producing one record per CDR3 protein. The sample has under 700,000 distinct CDR3 sequences; 17% are singletons. This clonotype was observed a handful of times. Its specificity is unknown. The chain joins TRBV3-1 to TRBJ2-1; 11 nucleotides match TRBD2. The source of this sequence is a man younger than 30 who received the YFV17D yellow fever vaccine. The specimen comprised PBMCs, sampled less than 6 days after the first yellow fever vaccination. The CDR3 coding sequence is TGTGCCAGCAGCCAAGAAGGTAGCGGGGGGGCTCCTCGGTTCTTC. Protein: CASSQEGSGGAPRFF.